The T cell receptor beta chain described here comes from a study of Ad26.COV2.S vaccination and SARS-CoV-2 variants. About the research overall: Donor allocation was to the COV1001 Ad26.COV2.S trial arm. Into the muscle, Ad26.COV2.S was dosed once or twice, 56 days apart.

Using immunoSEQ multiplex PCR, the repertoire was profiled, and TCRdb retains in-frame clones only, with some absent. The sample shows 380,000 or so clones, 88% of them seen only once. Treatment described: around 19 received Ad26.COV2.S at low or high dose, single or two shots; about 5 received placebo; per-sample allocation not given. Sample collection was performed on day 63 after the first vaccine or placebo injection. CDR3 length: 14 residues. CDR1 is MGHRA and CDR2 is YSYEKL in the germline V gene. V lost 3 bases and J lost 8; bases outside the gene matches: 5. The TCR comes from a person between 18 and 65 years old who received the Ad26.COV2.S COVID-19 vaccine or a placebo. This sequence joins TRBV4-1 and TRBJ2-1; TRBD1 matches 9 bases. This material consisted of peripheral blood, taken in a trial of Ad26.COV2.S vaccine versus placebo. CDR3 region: CASSQDRGSDEQFF. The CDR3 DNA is TGCGCCAGCAGCCAGGACAGGGGTAGCGATGAGCAGTTCTTC.